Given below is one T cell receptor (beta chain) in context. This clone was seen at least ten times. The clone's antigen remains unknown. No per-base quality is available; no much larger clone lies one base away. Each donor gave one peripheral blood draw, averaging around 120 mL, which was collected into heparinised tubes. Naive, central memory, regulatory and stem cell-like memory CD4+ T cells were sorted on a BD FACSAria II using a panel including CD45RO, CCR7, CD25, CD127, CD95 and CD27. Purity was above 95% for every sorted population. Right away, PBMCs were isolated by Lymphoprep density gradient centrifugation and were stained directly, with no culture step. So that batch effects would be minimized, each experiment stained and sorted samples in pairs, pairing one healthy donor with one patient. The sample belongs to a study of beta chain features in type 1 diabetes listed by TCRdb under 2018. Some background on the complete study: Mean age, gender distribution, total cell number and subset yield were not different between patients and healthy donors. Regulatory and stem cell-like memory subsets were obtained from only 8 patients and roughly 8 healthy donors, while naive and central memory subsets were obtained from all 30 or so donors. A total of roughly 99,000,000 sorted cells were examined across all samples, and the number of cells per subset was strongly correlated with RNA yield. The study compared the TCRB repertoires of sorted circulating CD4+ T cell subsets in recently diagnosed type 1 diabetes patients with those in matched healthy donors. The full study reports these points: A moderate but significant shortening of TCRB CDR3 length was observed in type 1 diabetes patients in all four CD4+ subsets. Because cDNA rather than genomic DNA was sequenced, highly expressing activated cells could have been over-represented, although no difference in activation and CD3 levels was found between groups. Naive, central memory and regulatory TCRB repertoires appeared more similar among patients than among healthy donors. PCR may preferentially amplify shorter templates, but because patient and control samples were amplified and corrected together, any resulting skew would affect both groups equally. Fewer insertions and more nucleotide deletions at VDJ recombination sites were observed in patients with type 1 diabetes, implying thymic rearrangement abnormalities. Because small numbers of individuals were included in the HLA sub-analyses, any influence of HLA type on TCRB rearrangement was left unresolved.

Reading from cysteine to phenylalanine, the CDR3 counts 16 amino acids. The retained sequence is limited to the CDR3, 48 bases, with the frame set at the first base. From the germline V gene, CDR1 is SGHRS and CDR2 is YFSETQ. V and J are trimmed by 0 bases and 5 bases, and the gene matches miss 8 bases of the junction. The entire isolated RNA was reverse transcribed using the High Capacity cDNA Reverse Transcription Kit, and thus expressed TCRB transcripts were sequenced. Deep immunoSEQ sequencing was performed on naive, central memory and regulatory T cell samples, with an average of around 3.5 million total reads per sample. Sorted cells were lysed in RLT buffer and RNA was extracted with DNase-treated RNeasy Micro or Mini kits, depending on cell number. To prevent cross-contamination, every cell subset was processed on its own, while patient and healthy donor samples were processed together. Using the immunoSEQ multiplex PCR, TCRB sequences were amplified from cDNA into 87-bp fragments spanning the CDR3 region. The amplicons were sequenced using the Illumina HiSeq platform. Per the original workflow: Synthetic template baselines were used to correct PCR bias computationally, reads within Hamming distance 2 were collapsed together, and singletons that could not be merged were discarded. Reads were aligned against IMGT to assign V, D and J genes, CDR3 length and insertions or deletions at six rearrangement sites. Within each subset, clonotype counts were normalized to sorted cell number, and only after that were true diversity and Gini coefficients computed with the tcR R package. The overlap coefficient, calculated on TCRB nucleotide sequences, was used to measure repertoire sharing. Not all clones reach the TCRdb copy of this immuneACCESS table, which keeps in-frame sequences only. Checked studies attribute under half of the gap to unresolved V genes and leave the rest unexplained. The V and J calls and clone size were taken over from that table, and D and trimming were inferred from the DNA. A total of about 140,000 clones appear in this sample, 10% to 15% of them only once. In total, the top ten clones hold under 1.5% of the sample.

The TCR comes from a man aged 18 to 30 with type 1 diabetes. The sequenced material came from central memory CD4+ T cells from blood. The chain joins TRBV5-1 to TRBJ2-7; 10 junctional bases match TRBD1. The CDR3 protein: CASSLGRGTGVDEQYF. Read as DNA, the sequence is TGCGCCAGCAGCTTGGGCCGGGGGACAGGGGTCGACGAGCAGTACTTC.